This T cell receptor beta chain was captured in a study of T-cell reconstitution after alpha-beta-depleted transplantation in children listed by TCRdb under 2016. With regard to the full study: The study quantitatively tracked T-cell immune reconstitution after TCRalphabeta/CD19-depleted allogeneic hematopoietic cell transplantation in children using TCR repertoire profiling.

The table lists this clonotype with a few counts. It lacks a known antigen. No base qualities exist here, and no much larger clone lies one base off it. CDR1 and CDR2 are read off the germline V gene (reference sequence) as LGHDT and YNNKEL. From its cysteine to its phenylalanine, the CDR3 spans 18 amino acids. Only the CDR3 DNA stays, 54 bases, in frame from base 1. At the junction V is shortened by 6 bases and J by 8 bases; bases outside the gene matches: 20. The library came from PCR. TCRdb shows the sequencer as Illumina HiSeq 2500. TCR libraries were prepared with molecular barcoding, using unique molecular identifiers to normalize TCRbeta repertoire quantification. TCRdb redid the processing of the public reads, applying fastp at Q25 and MiXCR, and retained in-frame beta chains. Under each unique CDR3 protein, matching rows form one entry showing the most common genes and DNA. For this sample the table gives about 540,000 distinct CDR3 sequences, of which around 18% were detected only once. Around 3.3% of the sample is held by the ten biggest clonotypes.

The specimen comprised PBMCs from the stem cell graft donor, sampled from the stem cell graft. The chain links TRBV3-1 with TRBJ2-1, with TRBD2 matching 9 junction bases. The receptor's source is a human donor who donated a stem cell graft to a child with acute lymphoblastic leukemia. The sequence in DNA is TGTGCCAGCAGTTTTCTACCTCGTAGCGGGAGTGCCCGTGATGAGCAGTTCTTC. Protein translation: CASSFLPRSGSARDEQFF.